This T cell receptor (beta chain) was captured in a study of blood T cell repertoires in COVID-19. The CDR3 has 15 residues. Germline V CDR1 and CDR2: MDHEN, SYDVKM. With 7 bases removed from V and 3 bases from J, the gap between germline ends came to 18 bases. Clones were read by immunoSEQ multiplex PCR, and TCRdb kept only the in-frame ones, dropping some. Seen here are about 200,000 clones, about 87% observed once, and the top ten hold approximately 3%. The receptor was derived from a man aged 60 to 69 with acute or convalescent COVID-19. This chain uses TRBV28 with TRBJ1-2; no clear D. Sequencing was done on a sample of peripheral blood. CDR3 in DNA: TGTGCCAGCACCCCTTGGAGCCGAGACGACTATGGCTACACCTTC. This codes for CASTPWSRDDYGYTF.